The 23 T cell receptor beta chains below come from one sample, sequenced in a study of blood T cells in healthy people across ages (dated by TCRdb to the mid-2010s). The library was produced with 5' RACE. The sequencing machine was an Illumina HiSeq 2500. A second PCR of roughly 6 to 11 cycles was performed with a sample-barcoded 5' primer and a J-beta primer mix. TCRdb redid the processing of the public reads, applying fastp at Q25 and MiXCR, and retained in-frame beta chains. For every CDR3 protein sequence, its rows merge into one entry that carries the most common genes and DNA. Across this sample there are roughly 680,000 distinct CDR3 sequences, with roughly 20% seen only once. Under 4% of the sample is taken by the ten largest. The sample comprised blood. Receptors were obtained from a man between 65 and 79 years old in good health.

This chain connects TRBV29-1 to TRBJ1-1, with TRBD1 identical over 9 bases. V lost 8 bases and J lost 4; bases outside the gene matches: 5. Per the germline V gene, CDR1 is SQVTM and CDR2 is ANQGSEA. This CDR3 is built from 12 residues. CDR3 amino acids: CSSRTGVTEAFF. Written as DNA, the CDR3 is TGCAGCTCGCGGACAGGGGTCACTGAAGCTTTCTTT.

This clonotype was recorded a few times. CDR3 DNA: TGTGCCAGCAGCTTCGGCCCCGAGGGGAATGAGCAGTTCTTC. It specifies CASSFGPEGNEQFF. V gene TRBV11-2 combines with J gene TRBJ2-5; perhaps D is TRBD1 or TRBD2 (5 bases each). Gene TRBJ2-1 matches the end of the DNA better, so the J call may be wrong. The CDR3 runs to 14 residues. CDR1 and CDR2 (germline): SGHAT, FQNNGV.

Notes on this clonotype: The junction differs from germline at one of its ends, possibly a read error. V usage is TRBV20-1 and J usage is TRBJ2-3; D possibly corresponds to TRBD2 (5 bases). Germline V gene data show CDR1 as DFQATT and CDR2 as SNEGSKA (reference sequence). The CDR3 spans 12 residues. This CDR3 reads CSAVTTTDTLYF. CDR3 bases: TGCAGTGCCGTGACTACCACAGATACGCTGTATTTT.

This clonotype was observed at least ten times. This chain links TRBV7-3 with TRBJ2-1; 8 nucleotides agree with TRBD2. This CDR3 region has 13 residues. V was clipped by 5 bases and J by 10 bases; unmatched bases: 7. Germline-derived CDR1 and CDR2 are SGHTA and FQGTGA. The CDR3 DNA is TGTGCCAGCAGCCTCTCCCGGGAGGGAGAGCAGTTCTTC. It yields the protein CASSLSREGEQFF.

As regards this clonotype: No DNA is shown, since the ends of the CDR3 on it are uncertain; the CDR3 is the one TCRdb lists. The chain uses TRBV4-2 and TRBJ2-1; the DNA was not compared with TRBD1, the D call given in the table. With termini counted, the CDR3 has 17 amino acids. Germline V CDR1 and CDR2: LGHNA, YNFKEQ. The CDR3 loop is CASSPLWAEGSYNEQLF.

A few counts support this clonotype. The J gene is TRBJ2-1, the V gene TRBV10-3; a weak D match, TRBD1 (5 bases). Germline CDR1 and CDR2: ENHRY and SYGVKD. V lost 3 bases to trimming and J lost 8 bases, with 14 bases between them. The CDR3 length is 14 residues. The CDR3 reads CAISDSAWGDEQFF. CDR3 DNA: TGTGCCATCAGTGACTCAGCGTGGGGCGATGAGCAGTTCTTC.

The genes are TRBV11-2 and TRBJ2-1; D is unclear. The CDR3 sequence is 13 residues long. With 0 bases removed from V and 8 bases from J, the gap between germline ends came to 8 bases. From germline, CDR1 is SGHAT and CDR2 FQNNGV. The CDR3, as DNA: TGTGCCAGCAGCTTAGATAACCCTCATGAGCAGTTCTTC. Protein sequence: CASSLDNPHEQFF.

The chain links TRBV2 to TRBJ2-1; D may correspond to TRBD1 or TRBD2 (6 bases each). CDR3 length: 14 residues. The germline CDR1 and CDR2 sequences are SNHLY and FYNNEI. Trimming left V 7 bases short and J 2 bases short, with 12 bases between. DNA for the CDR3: TGTGCCAGCACCGGGGGCCATACCTACAATGAGCAGTTCTTC. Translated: CASTGGHTYNEQFF.

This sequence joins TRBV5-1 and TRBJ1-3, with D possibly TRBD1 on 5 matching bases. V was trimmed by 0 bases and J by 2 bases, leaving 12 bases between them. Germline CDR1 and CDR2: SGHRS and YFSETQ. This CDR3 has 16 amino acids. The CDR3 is CASSLVTPGTGNTIYF. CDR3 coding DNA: TGCGCCAGCAGCTTGGTCACTCCAGGGACTGGAAACACCATATATTTT.

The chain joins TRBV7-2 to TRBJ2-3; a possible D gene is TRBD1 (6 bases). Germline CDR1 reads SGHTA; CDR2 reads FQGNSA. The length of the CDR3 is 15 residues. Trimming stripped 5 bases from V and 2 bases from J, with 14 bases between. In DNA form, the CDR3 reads TGTGCCAGCAGCCTGACAGGAGCTCTCACAGATACGCAGTATTTT. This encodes CASSLTGALTDTQYF.

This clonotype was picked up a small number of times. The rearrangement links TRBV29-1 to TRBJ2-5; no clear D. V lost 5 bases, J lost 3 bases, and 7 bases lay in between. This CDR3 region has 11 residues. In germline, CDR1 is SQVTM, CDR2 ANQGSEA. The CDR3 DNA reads TGCAGCGTTCATGCGAAAGAGACCCAGTACTTC. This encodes CSVHAKETQYF.

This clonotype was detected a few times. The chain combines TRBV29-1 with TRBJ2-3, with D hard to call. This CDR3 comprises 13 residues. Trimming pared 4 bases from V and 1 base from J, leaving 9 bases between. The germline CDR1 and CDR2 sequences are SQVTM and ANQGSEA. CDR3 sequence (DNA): TGCAGCGTTGTTCCAAGCGGCACAGATACGCAGTATTTT. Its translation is CSVVPSGTDTQYF.

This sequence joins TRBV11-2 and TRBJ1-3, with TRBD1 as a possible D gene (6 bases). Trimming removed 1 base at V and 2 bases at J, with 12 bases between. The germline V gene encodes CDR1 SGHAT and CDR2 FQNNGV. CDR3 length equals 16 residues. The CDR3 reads CASSLGLTGTGNTIYF. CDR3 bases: TGTGCCAGCAGCTTAGGGCTTACAGGGACTGGAAACACCATATATTTT.

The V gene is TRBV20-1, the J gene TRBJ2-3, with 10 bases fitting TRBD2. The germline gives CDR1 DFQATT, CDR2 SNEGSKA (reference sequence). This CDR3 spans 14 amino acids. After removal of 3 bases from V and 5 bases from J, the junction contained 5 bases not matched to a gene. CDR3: CSASWLAGEDTQYF. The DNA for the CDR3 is TGCAGTGCTAGTTGGCTAGCGGGAGAAGATACGCAGTATTTT.

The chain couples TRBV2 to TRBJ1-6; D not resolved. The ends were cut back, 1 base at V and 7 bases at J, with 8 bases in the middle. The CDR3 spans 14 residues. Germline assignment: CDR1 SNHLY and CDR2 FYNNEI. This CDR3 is CASSEEWGNSPLHF. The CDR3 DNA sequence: TGTGCCAGCAGTGAAGAATGGGGAAATTCACCCCTCCACTTT.

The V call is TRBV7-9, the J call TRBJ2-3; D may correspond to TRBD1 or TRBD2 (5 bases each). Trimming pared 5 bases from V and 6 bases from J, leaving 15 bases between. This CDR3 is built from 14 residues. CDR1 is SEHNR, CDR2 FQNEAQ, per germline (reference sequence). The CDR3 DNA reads TGTGCCAGCAGCGTGGGACCGAGAGGTGATACGCAGTATTTT. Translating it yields CASSVGPRGDTQYF.

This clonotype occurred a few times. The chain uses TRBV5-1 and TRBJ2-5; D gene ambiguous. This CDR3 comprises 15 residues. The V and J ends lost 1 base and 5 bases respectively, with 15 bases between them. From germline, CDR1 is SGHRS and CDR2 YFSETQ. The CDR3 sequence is CASSLTKGMGETQYF. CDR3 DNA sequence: TGCGCCAGCAGCTTGACCAAGGGAATGGGGGAGACCCAGTACTTC.

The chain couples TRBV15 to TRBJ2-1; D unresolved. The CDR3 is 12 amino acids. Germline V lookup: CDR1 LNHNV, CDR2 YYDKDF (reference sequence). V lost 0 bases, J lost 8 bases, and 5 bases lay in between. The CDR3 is CATSRDGYEQFF. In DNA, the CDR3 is TGTGCCACCAGCAGAGATGGGTATGAGCAGTTCTTC.

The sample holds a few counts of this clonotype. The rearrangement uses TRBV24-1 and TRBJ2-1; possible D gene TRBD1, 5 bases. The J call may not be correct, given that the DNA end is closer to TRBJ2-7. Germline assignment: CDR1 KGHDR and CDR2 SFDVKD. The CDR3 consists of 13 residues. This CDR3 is CATSDSGTYEQYF. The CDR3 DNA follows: TGTGCCACCAGTGATTCAGGGACCTACGAGCAGTACTTC.

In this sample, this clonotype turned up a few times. The CDR3 nucleotides are TGCGCCAGCAGCCAAGACGGATCCGGGACAGGGTGGGCTACGCAGTATTTT. Protein product: CASSQDGSGTGWATQYF. The chain has TRBV4-1 and TRBJ2-3; 9 nucleotides match TRBD1. CDR1 and CDR2 from the germline V gene are MGHRA and YSYEKL. V was clipped by 0 bases and J by 8 bases; unmatched bases: 12. The CDR3 spans 17 residues.

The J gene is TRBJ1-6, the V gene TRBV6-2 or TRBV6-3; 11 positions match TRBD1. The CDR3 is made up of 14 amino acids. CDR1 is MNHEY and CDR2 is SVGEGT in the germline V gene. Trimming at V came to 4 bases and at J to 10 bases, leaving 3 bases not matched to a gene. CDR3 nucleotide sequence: TGTGCCAGCAGTTCCGGGACAGGGGGGTCACCCCTCCACTTT. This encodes CASSSGTGGSPLHF.

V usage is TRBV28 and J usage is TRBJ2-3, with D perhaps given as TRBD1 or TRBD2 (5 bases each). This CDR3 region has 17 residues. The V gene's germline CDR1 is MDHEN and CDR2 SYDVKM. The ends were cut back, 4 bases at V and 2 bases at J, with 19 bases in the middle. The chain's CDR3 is CASSSNLRGASTDTQYF. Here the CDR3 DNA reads TGTGCCAGCAGTTCGAACCTGAGGGGAGCGTCCACAGATACGCAGTATTTT. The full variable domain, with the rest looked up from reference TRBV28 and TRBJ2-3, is DVKVTQSSRYLVKRTGEKVFLECVQDMDHENMFWYRQDPGLGLRLIYFSYDVKMKEKGDIPEGYSVSREKKERFSLILESASTNQTSMYLCASSSNLRGASTDTQYFGPGTRLTVL.

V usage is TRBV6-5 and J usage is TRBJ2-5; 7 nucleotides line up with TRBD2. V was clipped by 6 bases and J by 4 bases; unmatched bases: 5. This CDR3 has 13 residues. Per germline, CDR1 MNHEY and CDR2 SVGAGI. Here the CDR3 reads CASRKLAGETQYF. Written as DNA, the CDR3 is TGTGCCAGCAGGAAATTAGCGGGAGAGACCCAGTACTTC.